Given below is one T cell receptor (beta chain) in context. The data were taken from a study of cytomegalovirus exposure and HLA in healthy donors. The germline V gene encodes CDR1 ENHRY and CDR2 SYGVKD. Losses at the gene ends were 7 bases for V and 3 bases for J; bases not matched to a gene: 8. The CDR3 consists of 15 residues. The PCR had 60 Vbeta and 13 Jbeta primers. Method: immunoSEQ multiplex PCR; TCRdb's copy keeps in-frame clones and lacks some. Counted here are 150,000 to 200,000 clones, about four fifths occurring once; the ten biggest clones make up 6.5% to 8.5%. This chain uses TRBV10-3 with TRBJ2-3; 9 bases are a match to TRBD2. The receptor was isolated from a man aged 30-40 years in good health and CMV-seropositive. The sample comprised PBMCs. CDR3 nucleotide sequence: TGTGCCATCACCCGTAGCGGGGGACTAACAGATACGCAGTATTTT. This encodes CAITRSGGLTDTQYF.